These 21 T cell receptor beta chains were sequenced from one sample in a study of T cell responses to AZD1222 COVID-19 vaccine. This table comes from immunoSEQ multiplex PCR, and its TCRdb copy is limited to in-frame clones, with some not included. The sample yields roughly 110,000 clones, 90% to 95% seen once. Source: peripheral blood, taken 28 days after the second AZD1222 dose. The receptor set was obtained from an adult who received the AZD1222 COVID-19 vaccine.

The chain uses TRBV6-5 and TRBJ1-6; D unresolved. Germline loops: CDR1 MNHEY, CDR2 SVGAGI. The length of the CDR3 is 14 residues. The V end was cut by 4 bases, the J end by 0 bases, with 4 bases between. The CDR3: CASSSSSYNSPLHF. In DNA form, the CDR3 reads TGTGCCAGCAGTTCGAGCTCCTATAATTCACCCCTCCACTTT.

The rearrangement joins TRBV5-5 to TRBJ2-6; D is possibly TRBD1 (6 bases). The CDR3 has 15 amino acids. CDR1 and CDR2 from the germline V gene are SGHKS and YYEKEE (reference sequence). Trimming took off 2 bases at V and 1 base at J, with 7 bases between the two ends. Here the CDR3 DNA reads TGTGCCAGCAGCTTAGGGGGTTCTGGGGCCAACGTCCTGACTTTC. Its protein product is CASSLGGSGANVLTF. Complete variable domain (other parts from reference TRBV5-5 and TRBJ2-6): DAGVTQSPTHLIKTRGQQVTLRCSPISGHKSVSWYQQVLGQGPQFIFQYYEKEERGRGNFPDRFSARQFPNYSSELNVNALLLGDSALYLCASSLGGSGANVLTFGAGSRLTVL.

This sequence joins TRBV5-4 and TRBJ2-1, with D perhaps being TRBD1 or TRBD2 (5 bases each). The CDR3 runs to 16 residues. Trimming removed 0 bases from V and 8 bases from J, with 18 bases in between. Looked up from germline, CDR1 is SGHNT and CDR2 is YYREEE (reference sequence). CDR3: CASSLVGDPRGDEQFF. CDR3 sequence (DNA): TGTGCCAGCAGCTTGGTTGGGGACCCCCGGGGCGATGAGCAGTTCTTC.

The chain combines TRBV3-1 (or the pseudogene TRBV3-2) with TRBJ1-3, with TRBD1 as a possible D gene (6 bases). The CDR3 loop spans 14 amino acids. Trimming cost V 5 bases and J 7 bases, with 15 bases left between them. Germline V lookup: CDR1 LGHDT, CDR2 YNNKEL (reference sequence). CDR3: CASSFYRDFNTIYF. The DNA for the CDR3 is TGTGCCAGCAGCTTTTACAGGGATTTCAACACCATATATTTT.

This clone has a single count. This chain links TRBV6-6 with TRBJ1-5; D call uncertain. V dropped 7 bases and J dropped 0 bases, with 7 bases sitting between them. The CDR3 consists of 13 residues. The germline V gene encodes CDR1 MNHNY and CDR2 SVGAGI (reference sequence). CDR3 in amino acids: CASMGSSNQPQHF. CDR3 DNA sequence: TGTGCCAGCATGGGCAGTAGCAATCAGCCCCAGCATTTT.

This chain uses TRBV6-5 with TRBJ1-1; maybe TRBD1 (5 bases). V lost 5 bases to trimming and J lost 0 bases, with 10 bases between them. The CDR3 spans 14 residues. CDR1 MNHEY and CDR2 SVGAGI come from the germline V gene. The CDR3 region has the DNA TGTGCCAGCAGTAGCAGGGAAATGAACACTGAAGCTTTCTTT. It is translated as CASSSREMNTEAFF.

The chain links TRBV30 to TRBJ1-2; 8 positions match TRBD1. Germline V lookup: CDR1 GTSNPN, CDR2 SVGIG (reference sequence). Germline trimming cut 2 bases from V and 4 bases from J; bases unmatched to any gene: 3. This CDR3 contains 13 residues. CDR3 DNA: TGTGCCTGGAGTCGGACAGGGAGCTATGGCTACACCTTC. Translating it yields CAWSRTGSYGYTF.

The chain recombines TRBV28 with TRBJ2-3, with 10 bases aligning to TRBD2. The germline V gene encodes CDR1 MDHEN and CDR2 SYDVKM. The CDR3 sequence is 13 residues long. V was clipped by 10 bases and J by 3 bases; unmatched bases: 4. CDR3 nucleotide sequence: TGTGCCACCCGAGCGGGGGGGACAGATACGCAGTATTTT. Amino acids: CATRAGGTDTQYF. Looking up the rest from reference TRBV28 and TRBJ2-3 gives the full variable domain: DVKVTQSSRYLVKRTGEKVFLECVQDMDHENMFWYRQDPGLGLRLIYFSYDVKMKEKGDIPEGYSVSREKKERFSLILESASTNQTSMYLCATRAGGTDTQYFGPGTRLTVL.

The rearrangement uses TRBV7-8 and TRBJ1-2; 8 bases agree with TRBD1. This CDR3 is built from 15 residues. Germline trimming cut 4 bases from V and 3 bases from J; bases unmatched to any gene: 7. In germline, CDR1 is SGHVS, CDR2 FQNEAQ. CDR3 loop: CASSWTGSLDYGYTF. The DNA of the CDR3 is TGTGCCAGCAGCTGGACAGGGTCCTTGGACTATGGCTACACCTTC.

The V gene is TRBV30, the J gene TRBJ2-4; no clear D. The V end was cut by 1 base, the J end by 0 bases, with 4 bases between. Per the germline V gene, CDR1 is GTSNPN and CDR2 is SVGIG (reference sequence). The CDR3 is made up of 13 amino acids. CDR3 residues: CAWSGVAKNIQYF. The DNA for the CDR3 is TGTGCCTGGAGTGGTGTAGCCAAAAACATTCAGTACTTC.

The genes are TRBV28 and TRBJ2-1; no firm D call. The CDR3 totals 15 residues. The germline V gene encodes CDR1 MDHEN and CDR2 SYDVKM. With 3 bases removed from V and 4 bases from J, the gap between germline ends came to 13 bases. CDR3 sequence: CASSFQHSPYNEQFF. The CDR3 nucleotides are TGTGCCAGCAGTTTCCAACATAGCCCTTACAATGAGCAGTTCTTC.

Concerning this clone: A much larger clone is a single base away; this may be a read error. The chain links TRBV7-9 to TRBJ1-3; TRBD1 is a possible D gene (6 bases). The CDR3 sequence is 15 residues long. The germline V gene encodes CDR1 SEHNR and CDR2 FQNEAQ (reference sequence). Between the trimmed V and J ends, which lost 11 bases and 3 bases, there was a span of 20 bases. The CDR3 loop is CASVLLGGLGNTIYF. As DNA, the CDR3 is TGTGCCTCAGTTTTACTAGGGGGTCTTGGAAACACCATATATTTT.

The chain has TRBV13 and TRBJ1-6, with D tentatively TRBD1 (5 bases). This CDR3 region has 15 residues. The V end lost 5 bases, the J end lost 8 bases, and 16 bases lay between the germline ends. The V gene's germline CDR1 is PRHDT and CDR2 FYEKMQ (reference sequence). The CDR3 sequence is CASSAGGVSYSPLHF. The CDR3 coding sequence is TGTGCCAGCAGCGCGGGAGGGGTGTCTTATTCACCCCTCCACTTT.

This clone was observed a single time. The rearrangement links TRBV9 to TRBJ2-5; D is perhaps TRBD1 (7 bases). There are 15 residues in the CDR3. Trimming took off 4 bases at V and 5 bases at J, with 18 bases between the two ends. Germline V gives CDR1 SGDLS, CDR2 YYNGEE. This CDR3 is CASSIPGGGAETQYF. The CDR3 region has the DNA TGTGCCAGCAGCATCCCCGGAGGGGGCGCGGAGACCCAGTACTTC.

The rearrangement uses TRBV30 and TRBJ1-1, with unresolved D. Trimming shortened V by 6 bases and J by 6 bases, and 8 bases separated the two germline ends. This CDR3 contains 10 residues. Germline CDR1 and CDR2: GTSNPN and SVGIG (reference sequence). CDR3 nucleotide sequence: TGTGCCTGCGCTAGGGCTGAAGCTTTCTTT. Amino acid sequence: CACARAEAFF.

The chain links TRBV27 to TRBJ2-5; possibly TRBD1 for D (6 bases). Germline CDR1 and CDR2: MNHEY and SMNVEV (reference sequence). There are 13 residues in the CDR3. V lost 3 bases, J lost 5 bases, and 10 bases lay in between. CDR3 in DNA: TGTGCCAGCAGTTTCCATGGACAGGAGACCCAGTACTTC. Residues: CASSFHGQETQYF.

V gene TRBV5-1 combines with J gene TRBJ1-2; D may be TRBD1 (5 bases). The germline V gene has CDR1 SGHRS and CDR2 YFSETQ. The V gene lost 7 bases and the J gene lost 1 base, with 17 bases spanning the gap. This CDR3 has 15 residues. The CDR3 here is CASVQGDGGNYGYTF. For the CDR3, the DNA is TGCGCCAGCGTCCAGGGCGACGGTGGTAACTATGGCTACACCTTC.

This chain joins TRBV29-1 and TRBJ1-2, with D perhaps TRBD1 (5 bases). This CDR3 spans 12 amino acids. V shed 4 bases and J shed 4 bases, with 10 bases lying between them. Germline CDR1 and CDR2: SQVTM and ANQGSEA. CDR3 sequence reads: CSVAGDVYGYTF. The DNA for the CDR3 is TGCAGCGTTGCTGGGGACGTCTATGGCTACACCTTC.

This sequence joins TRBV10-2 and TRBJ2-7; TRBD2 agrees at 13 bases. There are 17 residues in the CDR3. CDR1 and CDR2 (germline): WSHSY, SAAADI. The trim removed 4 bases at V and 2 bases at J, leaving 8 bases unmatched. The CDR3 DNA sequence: TGCGCCAGCAGTGGAAAGGGGACTAGCGGGGTTACCTACGAGCAGTACTTC. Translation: CASSGKGTSGVTYEQYF.

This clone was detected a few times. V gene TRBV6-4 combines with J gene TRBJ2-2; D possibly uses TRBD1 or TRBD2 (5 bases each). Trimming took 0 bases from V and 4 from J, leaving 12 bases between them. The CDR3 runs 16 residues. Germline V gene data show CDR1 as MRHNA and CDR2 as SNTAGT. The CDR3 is CASSDSRAGPTGELFF. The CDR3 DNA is TGTGCCAGCAGTGACTCGAGGGCAGGGCCCACCGGGGAGCTGTTTTTT.

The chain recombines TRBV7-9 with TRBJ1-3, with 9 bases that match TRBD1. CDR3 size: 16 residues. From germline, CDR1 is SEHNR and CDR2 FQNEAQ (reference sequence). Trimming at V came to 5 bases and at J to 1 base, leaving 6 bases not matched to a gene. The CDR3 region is CASSQWGQGSGNTIYF. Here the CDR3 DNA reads TGTGCCAGCAGCCAATGGGGACAGGGTTCTGGAAACACCATATATTTT.